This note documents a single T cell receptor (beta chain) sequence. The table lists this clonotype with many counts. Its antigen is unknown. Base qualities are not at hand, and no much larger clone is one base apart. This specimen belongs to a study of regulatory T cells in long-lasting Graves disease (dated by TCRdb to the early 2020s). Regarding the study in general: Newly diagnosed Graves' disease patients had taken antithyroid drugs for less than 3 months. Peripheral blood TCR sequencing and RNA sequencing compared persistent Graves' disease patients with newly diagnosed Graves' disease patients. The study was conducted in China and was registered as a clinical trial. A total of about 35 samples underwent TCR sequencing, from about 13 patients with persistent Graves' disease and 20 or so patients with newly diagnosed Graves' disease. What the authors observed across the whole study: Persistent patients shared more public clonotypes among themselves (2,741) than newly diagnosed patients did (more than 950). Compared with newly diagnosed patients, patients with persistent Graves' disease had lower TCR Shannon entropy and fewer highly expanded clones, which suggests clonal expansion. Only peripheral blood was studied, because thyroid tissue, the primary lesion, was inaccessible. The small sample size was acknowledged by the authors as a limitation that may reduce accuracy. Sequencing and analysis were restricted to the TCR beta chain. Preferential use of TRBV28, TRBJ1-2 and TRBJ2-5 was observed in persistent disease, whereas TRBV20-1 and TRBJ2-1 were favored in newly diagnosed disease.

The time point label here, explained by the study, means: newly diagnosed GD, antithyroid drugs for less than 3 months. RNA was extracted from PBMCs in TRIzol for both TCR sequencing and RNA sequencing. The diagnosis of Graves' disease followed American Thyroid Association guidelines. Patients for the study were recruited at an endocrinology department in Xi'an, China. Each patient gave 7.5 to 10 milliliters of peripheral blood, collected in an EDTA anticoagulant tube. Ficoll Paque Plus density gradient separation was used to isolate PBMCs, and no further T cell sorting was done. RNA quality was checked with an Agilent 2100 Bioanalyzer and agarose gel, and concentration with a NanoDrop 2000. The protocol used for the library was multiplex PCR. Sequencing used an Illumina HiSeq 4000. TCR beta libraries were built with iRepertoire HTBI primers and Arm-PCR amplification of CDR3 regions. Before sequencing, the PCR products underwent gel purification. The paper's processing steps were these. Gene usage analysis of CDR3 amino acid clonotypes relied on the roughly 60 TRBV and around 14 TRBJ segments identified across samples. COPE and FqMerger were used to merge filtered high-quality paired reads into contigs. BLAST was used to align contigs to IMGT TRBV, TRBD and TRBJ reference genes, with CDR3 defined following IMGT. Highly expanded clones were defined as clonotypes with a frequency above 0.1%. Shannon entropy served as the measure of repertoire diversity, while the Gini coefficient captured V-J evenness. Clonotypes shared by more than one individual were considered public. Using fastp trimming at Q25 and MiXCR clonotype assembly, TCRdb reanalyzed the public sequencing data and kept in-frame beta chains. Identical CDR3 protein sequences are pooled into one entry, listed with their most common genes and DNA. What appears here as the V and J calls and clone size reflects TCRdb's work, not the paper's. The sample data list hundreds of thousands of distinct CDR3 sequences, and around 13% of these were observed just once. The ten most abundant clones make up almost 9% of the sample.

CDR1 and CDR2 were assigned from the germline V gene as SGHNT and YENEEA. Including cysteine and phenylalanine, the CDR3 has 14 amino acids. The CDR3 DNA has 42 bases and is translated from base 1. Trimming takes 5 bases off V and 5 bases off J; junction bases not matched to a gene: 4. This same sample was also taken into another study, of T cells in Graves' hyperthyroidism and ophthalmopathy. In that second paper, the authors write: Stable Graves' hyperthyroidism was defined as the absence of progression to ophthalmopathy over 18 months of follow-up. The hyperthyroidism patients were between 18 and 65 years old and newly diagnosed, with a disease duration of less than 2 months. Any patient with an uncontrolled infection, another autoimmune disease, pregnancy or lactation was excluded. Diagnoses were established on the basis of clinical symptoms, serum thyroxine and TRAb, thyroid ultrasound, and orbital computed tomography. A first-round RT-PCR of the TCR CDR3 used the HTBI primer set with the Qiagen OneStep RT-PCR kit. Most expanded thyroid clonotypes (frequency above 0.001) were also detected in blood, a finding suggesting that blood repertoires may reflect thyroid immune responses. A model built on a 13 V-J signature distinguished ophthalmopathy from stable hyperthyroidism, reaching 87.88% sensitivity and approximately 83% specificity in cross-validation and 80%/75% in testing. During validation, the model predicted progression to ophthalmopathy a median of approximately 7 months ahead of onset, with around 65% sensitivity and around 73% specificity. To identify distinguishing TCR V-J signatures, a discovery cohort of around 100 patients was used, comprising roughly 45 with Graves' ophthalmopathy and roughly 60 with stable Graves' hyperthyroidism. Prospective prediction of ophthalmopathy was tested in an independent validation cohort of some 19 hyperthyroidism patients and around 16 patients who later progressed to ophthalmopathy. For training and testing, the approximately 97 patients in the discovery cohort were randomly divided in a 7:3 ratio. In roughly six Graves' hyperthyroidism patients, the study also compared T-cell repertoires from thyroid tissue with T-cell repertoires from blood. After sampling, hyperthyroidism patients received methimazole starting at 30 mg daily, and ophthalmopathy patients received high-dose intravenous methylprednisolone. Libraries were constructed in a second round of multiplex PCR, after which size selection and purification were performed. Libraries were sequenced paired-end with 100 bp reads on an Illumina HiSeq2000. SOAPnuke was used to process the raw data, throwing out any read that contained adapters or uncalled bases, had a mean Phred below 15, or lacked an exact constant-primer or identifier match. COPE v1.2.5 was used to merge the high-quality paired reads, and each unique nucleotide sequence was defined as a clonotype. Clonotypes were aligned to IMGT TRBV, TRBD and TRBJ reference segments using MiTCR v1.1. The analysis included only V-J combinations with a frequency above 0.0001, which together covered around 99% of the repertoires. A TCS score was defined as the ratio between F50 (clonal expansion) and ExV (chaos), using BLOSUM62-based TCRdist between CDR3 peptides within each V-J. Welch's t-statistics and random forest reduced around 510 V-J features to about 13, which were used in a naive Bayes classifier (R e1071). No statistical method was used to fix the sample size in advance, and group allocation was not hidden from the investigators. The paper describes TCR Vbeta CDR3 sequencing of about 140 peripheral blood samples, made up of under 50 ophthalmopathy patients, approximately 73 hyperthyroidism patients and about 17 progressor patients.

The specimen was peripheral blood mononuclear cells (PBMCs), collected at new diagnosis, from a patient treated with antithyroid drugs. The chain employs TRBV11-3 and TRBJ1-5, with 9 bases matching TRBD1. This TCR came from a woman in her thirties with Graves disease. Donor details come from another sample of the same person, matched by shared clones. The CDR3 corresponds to CASSATGGHQPQHF. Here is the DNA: TGTGCCAGCAGCGCAACAGGGGGCCATCAGCCCCAGCATTTT.